This is a list of T cell receptor beta chains from one sample in a study of molecular identifiers for immune sequencing clone quantification. TCRdb re-called the PCR reads through MiXCR, storing one row per CDR3 protein. This table holds 40,000 to 45,000 distinct CDR3 sequences, under 25% found once. Source material: naive CD8+ T cells from blood, with Jurkat cell RNA spiked in. All receptors derive from a human donor in good health. Some libraries in this study had Jurkat cell RNA spiked in. CDR3s include the opening cysteine and the closing phenylalanine or tryptophan. A D gene is named only where the DNA matches it firmly. The size entry is marked missing in some rows and otherwise reads once, few, many or a size class.

D gene	clone size	V gene	J gene	CDR3 DNA	CDR3 protein
TRBD2	many	TRBV28	TRBJ2-7	TGTGCCAGCCTAGCGGGAGGGAACGAGCAGTACTTC	CASLAGGNEQYF
-	many	TRBV6-2/TRBV6-3	TRBJ1-5	TGTGCCAGCAGTTACTCGGACACCTATCAGCCCCAGCATTTT	CASSYSDTYQPQHF
-	many	TRBV7-9	TRBJ2-1	TGTGCCAGCAGCTTAGACACCTACAATGAGCAGTTCTTC	CASSLDTYNEQFF
-	many	TRBV19	TRBJ1-3	TGTGCCAGTAGTGGACAGATCTCTGGAAACACCATATATTTT	CASSGQISGNTIYF
-	many	TRBV4-1	TRBJ1-5	TGCGCCAGCAGCCAAGGGCCAGCATATAGCAATCAGCCCCAGCATTTT	CASSQGPAYSNQPQHF
-	many	TRBV10-3	TRBJ2-5	TGTGCCATCAGTGAGTCGGGGCTTGCGGGGATAGAAGAGACCCAGTACTTC	CAISESGLAGIEETQYF
-	-	TRBV13	TRBJ2-7	TGTGCCAGCAGCTTAGGGCCCCTCGAGCGGTACTTC	CASSLGPLERYF
-	many	TRBV4-3	TRBJ2-5	TGCGCCAGCAGCCAAGACACGCAAGAGACCCAGTACTTC	CASSQDTQETQYF
-	many	TRBV11-2	TRBJ2-1	TGTGCCAGCAGTACTAGCTGGGGCTCCTACAATGAGCAGTTCTTC	CASSTSWGSYNEQFF
-	-	TRBV11-2	TRBJ2-7	TGTGCCAGCAGCATAGACACAGGCTACGAGCAGTACTTC	CASSIDTGYEQYF
-	-	TRBV27	TRBJ2-5	TGTGCCAGCAGTTTACTGGGGGGCCGATACCAAGAGACCCAGTACTTC	CASSLLGGRYQETQYF
TRBD1	many	TRBV20-1	TRBJ2-7	TGCAGTGCGTCGACAGGGTCTGGCTACGAGCAGTACTTC	CSASTGSGYEQYF
-	many	TRBV6-2/TRBV6-3	TRBJ1-1	TGTGCCAGCAGAAACTTGTCCCGCACTGAAGCTTTCTTT	CASRNLSRTEAFF
TRBD2	many	TRBV10-3	TRBJ2-3	TGTGCCATCAACCCGTCCACTAGCGGATCAGATACGCAGTATTTT	CAINPSTSGSDTQYF
-	many	TRBV4-1	TRBJ2-3	TGCGCCAGCAGCCAACGACGAACAGATACGCAGTATTTT	CASSQRRTDTQYF
TRBD2	many	TRBV7-9	TRBJ2-5	TGTGCCAGCAGCCCCGGACTAGCGGGAGAAGAGACCCAGTACTTC	CASSPGLAGEETQYF
TRBD1	many	TRBV6-5	TRBJ2-3	TGTGCCAGCAGACCCGGGACAGGGTCATACACAGATACGCAGTATTTT	CASRPGTGSYTDTQYF
TRBD1	many	TRBV28	TRBJ2-2	TGTGCCAGCAAAATCGACAGGGGGAACACCGGGGAGCTGTTTTTT	CASKIDRGNTGELFF
-	many	TRBV6-5	TRBJ2-7	TGTGCCAGCAGTTATAACCCGGACATTACCTACGAGCAGTACTTC	CASSYNPDITYEQYF
-	-	TRBV6-2/TRBV6-3	TRBJ2-7	TGTGCCAGCACGAGGGGCCCCCTCGAGCAGTACTTC	CASTRGPLEQYF
TRBD2	many	TRBV27	TRBJ2-7	TGTGCCAGCAGCCCGGGCGTGGCGGGAGGGGTCGAGCAGTACTTC	CASSPGVAGGVEQYF
-	many	TRBV11-1	TRBJ2-7	TGTGCCAGCAGCTCATCAAGTTTATCCTACGAGCAGTACTTC	CASSSSSLSYEQYF
TRBD1	many	TRBV7-8	TRBJ1-1	TGTGCCAGCAGCGGCGGGACAGAGATCATGAACACTGAAGCTTTCTTT	CASSGGTEIMNTEAFF
-	-	TRBV12-3/TRBV12-4	TRBJ1-1	TGTGCCAGCAGTGGGGGGGCTGAAGCTTTCTTT	CASSGGAEAFF
-	-	TRBV5-3	TRBJ2-5	TGTGCCAGCAGCGCGACTGATGAAGAGACCCAGTACTTC	CASSATDEETQYF
-	many	TRBV27	TRBJ2-3	TGTGCCAGCAGTTTATGGATAGCGGCGATAGATACGCAGTATTTT	CASSLWIAAIDTQYF
-	many	TRBV4-3	TRBJ2-3	TGCGCCAGCAGCCAAGATAGGGAGGCGGTGCCAGATACGCAGTATTTT	CASSQDREAVPDTQYF
-	many	TRBV6-5	TRBJ1-5	TGTGCCAGCAGTACAGGGAGGGCCAATCAGCCCCAGCATTTT	CASSTGRANQPQHF
-	many	TRBV19	TRBJ1-5	TGTGCCAGTAGTCCGACAGCTGGCAATCAGCCCCAGCATTTT	CASSPTAGNQPQHF
-	many	TRBV10-2	TRBJ2-5	TGCGCCAGCAGTGAGTCAGGGACACTGGCTTGGGAGACCCAGTACTTC	CASSESGTLAWETQYF
-	many	TRBV27	TRBJ2-1	TGTGCCAGCAGTTCTCTAGCGAGCTACAATGAGCAGTTCTTC	CASSSLASYNEQFF
-	many	TRBV5-6	TRBJ1-2	TGTGCCAGCAGGGGACAACTACACTATGGCTACACCTTC	CASRGQLHYGYTF
TRBD1	many	TRBV13	TRBJ2-2	TGTGCCAGCAGCTCTGAGGGACAGCCGAACACCGGGGAGCTGTTTTTT	CASSSEGQPNTGELFF
TRBD1	-	TRBV27	TRBJ1-1	TGTGCCAGCAGTCCGCTCTTCCGGGACAGGGCTGTGGGCACTGAAGCTTTCTTT	CASSPLFRDRAVGTEAFF
-	-	TRBV19	TRBJ1-5	TGCGCCAGTAGTATGAGGGGGGATCAGCCCCAGCATTTT	CASSMRGDQPQHF
TRBD1	many	TRBV7-2	TRBJ1-1	TGTGCCAGCAGCTGGACAGGGGGAAATGAAGCTTTCTTT	CASSWTGGNEAFF
TRBD2	many	TRBV14	TRBJ2-7	TGTGCCAGCAGCCAGGTGCCGCGCGGGGGTGGGCCCTACGAGCAGTACTTC	CASSQVPRGGGPYEQYF
-	many	TRBV27	TRBJ2-3	TGTGCCAGCAGTTTAGGGGCGGCTAGCACAGATACGCAGTATTTT	CASSLGAASTDTQYF
TRBD1	many	TRBV29-1	TRBJ1-1	TGCAGCGTGACACTCCGGGACAGATTAAACACTGAAGCTTTCTTT	CSVTLRDRLNTEAFF
TRBD2	many	TRBV28	TRBJ2-7	TGTGCCAGCAGTTTCTTAGCGGGGACCTACGAGCAGTACTTC	CASSFLAGTYEQYF
-	-	TRBV7-2	TRBJ1-5	TGTGCCAGCAGCCCGCACTCTTATCAGCCCCAGCATTTT	CASSPHSYQPQHF
-	many	TRBV4-2	TRBJ1-1	TGTGCCAGCAGCCAACAGGGGCCCACTGAAGCTTTCTTT	CASSQQGPTEAFF
-	many	TRBV4-2	TRBJ2-7	TGTGCCAGCAGCCAAGAAAGCCTCGGGCGGGACTACGAGCAGTACTTC	CASSQESLGRDYEQYF
-	many	TRBV2	TRBJ2-7	TGTGCCAGACAAGGATCGGGAACAGGCCAGTCGTACGAGCAGTACTTC	CARQGSGTGQSYEQYF
TRBD1	many	TRBV13	TRBJ1-1	TGTGCCAGCAGTTTGGGGACAGGCTCCCTGGGGACTGAAGCTTTCTTT	CASSLGTGSLGTEAFF
TRBD2	-	TRBV11-2	TRBJ2-7	TGTGCCAGCAGCATTCAGCGGGGGGGCTCGGACGAGCAGTACTTC	CASSIQRGGSDEQYF
TRBD1	many	TRBV9	TRBJ2-1	TGTGCCAGCAGCTTAGGGACAGGGCGGAGCTCCTACAATGAGCAGTTCTTC	CASSLGTGRSSYNEQFF
-	-	TRBV21-1	TRBJ1-5	TGTGCCAGCAGCAAACCCCCAAAGGGTTCCAATGAGCCCCAGCATTTT	CASSKPPKGSNEPQHF
-	many	TRBV11-2	TRBJ1-6	TGTGCCAGCAGCATAGTGATCAATTCACCCCTCCACTTT	CASSIVINSPLHF
TRBD1	many	TRBV5-5	TRBJ1-1	TGTGCCAGCAGCCCCAGCCAGACAGGGGGCACTGAAGCTTTCTTT	CASSPSQTGGTEAFF
TRBD2	many	TRBV4-3	TRBJ2-6	TGCGCCAGCAGCCAAGATCGACTAGCGGTGAACTCTGGGGCCAACGTCCTGACTTTC	CASSQDRLAVNSGANVLTF
TRBD1	many	TRBV19	TRBJ1-1	TGTGCCAGTACCCAGGGGGTCTCTGAAGCTTTCTTT	CASTQGVSEAFF
TRBD2	many	TRBV24-1	TRBJ2-5	TGTGCCACCAGTGATCGCGGACTAGTTGATAAGACCCAGTACTTC	CATSDRGLVDKTQYF
TRBD1	many	TRBV12-3/TRBV12-4	TRBJ1-5	TGTGCCAGCAGTACCCAGGGGGTTACGGGCAATCAGCCCCAGCATTTT	CASSTQGVTGNQPQHF
-	many	TRBV5-4	TRBJ2-7	TGTGCCAGCAGCTCCCCTGCCAGGGGCCCCTACGAGCAGTACTTC	CASSSPARGPYEQYF
-	many	TRBV4-3	TRBJ2-1	TGCGCCAGCAGCCAAATGGGGCCCCGCTCCTACAATGAGCAGTTCTTC	CASSQMGPRSYNEQFF